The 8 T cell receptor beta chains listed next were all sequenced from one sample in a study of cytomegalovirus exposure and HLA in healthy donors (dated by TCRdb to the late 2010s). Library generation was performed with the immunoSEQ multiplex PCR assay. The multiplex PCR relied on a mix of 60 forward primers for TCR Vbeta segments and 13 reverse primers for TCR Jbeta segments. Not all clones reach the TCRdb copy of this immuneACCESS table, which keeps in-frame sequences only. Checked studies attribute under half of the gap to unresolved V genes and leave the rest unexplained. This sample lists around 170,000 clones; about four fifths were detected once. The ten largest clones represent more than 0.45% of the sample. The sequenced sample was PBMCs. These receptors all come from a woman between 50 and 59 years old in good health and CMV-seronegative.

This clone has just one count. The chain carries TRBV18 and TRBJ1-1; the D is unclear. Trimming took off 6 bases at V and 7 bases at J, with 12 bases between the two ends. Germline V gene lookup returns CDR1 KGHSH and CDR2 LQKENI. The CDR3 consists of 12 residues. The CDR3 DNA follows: TGTGCCAGCTCCCGAGCCGGGAATGAAGCTTTCTTT. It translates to CASSRAGNEAFF.

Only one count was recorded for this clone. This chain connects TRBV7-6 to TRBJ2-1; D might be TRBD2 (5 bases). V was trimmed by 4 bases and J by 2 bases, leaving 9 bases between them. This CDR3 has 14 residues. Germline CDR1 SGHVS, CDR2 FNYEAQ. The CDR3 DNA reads TGTGCCAGCAGCTCCCCGGGGACCTACAATGAGCAGTTCTTC. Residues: CASSSPGTYNEQFF.

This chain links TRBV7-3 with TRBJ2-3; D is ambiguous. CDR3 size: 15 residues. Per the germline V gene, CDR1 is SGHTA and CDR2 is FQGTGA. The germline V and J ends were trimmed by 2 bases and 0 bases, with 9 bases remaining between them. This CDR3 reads CASSLDGESTDTQYF. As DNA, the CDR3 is TGTGCCAGCAGCTTAGATGGAGAGAGCACAGATACGCAGTATTTT.

The CDR3 reads CASNPVGGPYGYTF. The CDR3 bases are TGTGCCAGCAACCCCGTTGGAGGGCCCTATGGCTACACCTTC. This chain connects TRBV6-1 to TRBJ1-2; no clear D. Germline-derived CDR1 and CDR2 are MNHNS and SASEGT. V lost 7 bases, J lost 4 bases, and 16 bases lay in between. This CDR3 is 14 amino acids long.

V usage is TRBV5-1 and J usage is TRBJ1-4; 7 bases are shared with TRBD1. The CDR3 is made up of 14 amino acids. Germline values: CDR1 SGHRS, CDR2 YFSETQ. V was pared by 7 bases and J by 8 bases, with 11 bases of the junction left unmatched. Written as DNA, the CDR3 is TGCGCCAGCGCGACAGGGCAGGGAGAAGAAAAACTGTTTTTT. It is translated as CASATGQGEEKLFF.

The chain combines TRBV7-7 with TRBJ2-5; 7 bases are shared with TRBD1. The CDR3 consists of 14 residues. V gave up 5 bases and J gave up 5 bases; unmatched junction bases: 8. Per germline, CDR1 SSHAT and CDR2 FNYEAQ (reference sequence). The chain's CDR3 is CASSADRAGETQYF. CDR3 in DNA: TGTGCCAGCAGCGCTGACAGGGCCGGGGAGACCCAGTACTTC.

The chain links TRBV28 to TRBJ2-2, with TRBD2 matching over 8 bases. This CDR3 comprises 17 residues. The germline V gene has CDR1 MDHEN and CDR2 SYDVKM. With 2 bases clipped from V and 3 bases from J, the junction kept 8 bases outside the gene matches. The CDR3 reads CASSLPGAGADTGELFF. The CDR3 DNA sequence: TGTGCCAGCAGTTTACCTGGAGCGGGAGCGGACACCGGGGAGCTGTTTTTT.

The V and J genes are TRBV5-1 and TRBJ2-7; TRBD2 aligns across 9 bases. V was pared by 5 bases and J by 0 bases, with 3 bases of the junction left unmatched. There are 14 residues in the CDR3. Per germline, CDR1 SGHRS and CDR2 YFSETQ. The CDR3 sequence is CASRSGGLSYEQYF. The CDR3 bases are TGCGCCAGCAGAAGCGGGGGGCTCTCCTACGAGCAGTACTTC.